This TCR beta chain comes out of a study of Graves' ophthalmopathy and Graves' hyperthyroidism. For the study at large: Sampling took place at initial diagnosis, with peripheral blood obtained before any treatment.

This clonotype was recorded at least ten times. TCR beta CDR3 amplification used RNA transcripts. The first round was an RT-PCR with HTBI primers, and the second round was a multiplex PCR. Using its own MiXCR run on the multiplex PCR reads, TCRdb lists one record per CDR3 protein. The table shows 650,000 to 900,000 distinct CDR3 sequences, with roughly two fifths occurring only once. Certain patients were not enrolled. These were patients with other autoimmune diseases, uncontrolled infections, pregnancy or lactation. As diagnostic evidence, clinical symptoms, serum thyroxine, TRAb, thyroid ultrasound and orbital computed tomography were relied upon. CDR1 and CDR2 from the germline V gene are DFQATT and SNEGSKA (reference sequence). V lost 5 bases to trimming and J lost 4 bases; unmatched junction nucleotides: 9. This CDR3 has 14 residues.

The rearrangement joins TRBV20-1 to TRBJ2-7; 9 bases are a match to TRBD1. Sequenced material: peripheral blood. This clonotype was obtained from an adult man with Graves' ophthalmopathy. The CDR3 is CSARGWDREYEQYF. CDR3 coding DNA: TGCAGTGCTCGAGGGTGGGACAGGGAGTACGAGCAGTACTTC.